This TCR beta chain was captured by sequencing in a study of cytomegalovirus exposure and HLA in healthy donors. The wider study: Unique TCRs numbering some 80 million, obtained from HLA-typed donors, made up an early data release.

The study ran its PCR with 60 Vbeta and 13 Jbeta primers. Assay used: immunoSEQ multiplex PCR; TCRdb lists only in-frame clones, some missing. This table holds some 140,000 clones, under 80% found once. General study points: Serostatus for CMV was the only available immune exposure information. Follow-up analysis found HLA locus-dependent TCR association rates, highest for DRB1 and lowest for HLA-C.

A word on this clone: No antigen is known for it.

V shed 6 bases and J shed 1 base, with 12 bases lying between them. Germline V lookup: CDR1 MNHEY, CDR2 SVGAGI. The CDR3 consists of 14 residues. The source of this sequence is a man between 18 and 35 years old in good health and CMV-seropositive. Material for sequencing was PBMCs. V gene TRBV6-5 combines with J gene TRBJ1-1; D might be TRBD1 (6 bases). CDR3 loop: CASRNRASNTEAFF. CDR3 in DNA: TGTGCCAGCAGAAACAGGGCGTCGAACACTGAAGCTTTCTTT.